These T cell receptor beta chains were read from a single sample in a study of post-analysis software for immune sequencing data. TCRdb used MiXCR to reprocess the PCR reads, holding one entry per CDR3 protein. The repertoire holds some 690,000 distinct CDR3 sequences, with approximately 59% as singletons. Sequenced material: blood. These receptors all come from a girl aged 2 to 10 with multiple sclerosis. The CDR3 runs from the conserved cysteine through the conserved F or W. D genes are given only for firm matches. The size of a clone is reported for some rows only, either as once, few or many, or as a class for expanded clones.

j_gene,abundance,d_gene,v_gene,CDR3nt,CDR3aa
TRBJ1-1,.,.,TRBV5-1,TGCGCCAGCAGCTCACCCGGGGGGGCGGGGAACACTGAAGCTTTCTTT,CASSSPGGAGNTEAFF
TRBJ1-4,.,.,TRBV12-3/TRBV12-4,TGTGCCAGCAGTACCCGACGGGGAACTAATGAAAAACTGTTTTTT,CASSTRRGTNEKLFF
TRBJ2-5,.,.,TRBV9,TGTGCCAGCGGCGCCCTCCAACAGGGTTTTGAGACCCAGTACTTC,CASGALQQGFETQYF
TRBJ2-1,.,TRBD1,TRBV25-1,TGTGCCAGCAGTGCCTCCAGGACAGGGGGCGGAGATGAGCAGTTCTTC,CASSASRTGGGDEQFF
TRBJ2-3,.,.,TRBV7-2,TGTGCCAGCAGCCAAACCGGGACAATAGTCACAGATACGCAGTATTTT,CASSQTGTIVTDTQYF
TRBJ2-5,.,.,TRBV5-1,TGCGCCAGCAGCACGCCGGGACTCCAAGAGACCCAGTACTTC,CASSTPGLQETQYF
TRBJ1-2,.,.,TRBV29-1,TGCAGCGTTGAAGCCCGACTAGGGGGGCATGGCTACACCTTC,CSVEARLGGHGYTF
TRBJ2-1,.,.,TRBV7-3,TGTGCCAGCAGCTTAACCGGCGGCCGAGGGGAGCAGTTCTTC,CASSLTGGRGEQFF
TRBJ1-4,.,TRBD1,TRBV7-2,TGTGCCAGCAGCTTAGCCGGACAGGGTCCGGCTAATGAAAAACTGTTTTTT,CASSLAGQGPANEKLFF
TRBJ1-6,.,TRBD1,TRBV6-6,TGTGCCAGCAGTTACTCGACAGGGGCTAATTCACCCCTCCACTTT,CASSYSTGANSPLHF
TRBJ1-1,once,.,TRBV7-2,TGTGCCAGCAGCTTAGGTTACAGGTCGAACACTGAAGCTTTCTTT,CASSLGYRSNTEAFF
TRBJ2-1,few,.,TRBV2,TGTGCCAGCACTGACGAGCAGGATGAGCAGTTCTTC,CASTDEQDEQFF
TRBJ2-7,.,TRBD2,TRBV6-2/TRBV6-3,TGTGCCAGCAGACTAGCGGATCCCTACGAGCAGTACTTC,CASRLADPYEQYF
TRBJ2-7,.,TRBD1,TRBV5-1,TGCGCCAGCAGCTTCAGCGGGACAGGGGGTGGCGAGCAGTACTTC,CASSFSGTGGGEQYF
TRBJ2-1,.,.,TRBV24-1,TGTGCCACCAGCCCGGGACAAGGGAGCAATGAGCAGTTCTTC,CATSPGQGSNEQFF
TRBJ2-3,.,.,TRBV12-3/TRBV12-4,TGTGCCAGCAGTTACCTCGGGACAAACACAGATACGCAGTATTTT,CASSYLGTNTDTQYF
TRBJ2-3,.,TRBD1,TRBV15,TGTGCCACCAGCAGAGGACAGGGTGGAGATACGCAGTATTTT,CATSRGQGGDTQYF
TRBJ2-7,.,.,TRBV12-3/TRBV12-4,TGTGCCAGCAGTTTAGTTAATAGGGGCGAGCAGTACTTC,CASSLVNRGEQYF
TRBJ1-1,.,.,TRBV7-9,TGTGCCAGCAGCTTATTGGGGGGCGTCACTGAAGCTTTCTTT,CASSLLGGVTEAFF
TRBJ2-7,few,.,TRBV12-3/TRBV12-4,TGTGCCAGCACTCCCGGGACAGCCGGCGGGGCCTACGAGCAGTACTTC,CASTPGTAGGAYEQYF
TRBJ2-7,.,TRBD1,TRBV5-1,TGCGCCAGCAGCCCCAGCAGACAGGGGCATTCCTACGAGCAGTACTTC,CASSPSRQGHSYEQYF
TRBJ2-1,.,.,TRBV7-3,TGTGCCAGCAGCGGGACGGGCAGGGTAGGTGATGAGCAGTTCTTC,CASSGTGRVGDEQFF
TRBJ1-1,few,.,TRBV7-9,TGTGCCAGCAGCCCACTCCCAACTGAAGCTTTCTTT,CASSPLPTEAFF
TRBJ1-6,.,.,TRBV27,TGTGCCAGCAGTACACCACGCGGGTCAGGGAAGAATAATTCACCCCTCCACTTT,CASSTPRGSGKNNSPLHF
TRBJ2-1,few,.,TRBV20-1,TGCAGTGCTCCCTATCTCGGGGAGCAGTTCTTC,CSAPYLGEQFF
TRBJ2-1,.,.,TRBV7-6,TGTGCCAGCAGCTTAGTGGATAGAGGGGAAGGCCCCAATGAGCAGTTCTTC,CASSLVDRGEGPNEQFF
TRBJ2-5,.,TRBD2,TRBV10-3,TGTGCCATCAGCCCGGGACAGAGGACTAGCGGGGGGTCGGAAGAGACCCAGTACTTC,CAISPGQRTSGGSEETQYF
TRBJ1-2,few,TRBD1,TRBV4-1,TGCGCCAGCACCACTCTTCCCCGGGGAGCAGGGGGCGATGGCTACACCTTC,CASTTLPRGAGGDGYTF
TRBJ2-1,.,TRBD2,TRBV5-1,TGCGCCAGCAGCCCGGGACTAGCGGGAGCGTCGAATGAGCAGTTCTTC,CASSPGLAGASNEQFF
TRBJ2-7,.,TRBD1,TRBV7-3,TGTGCCAGCAGCGTAGCCGGGACAGGGGGCTACGAGCAGTACTTC,CASSVAGTGGYEQYF
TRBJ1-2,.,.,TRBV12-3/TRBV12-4,TGTGCCAGCAGCCAGACAGAGCACTATGGCTACACCTTC,CASSQTEHYGYTF
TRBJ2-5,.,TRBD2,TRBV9,TGTGCCAGCAGCGCAGCGCTAGCGGGGGATAAAGAGACCCAGTACTTC,CASSAALAGDKETQYF
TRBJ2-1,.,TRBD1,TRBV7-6,TGTGCCAGCAGCTTGATGGGACAGGCCTTTCCTCAGCAGTTCTTC,CASSLMGQAFPQQFF
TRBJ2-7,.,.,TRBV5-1,TGCGCCAGCAGCTCCGGACAGCCTTACAATGAGCAGTACTTC,CASSSGQPYNEQYF
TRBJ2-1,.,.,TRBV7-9,TGTGCCAGCAGCTCGGCGGCGGACAATGAGCAGTTCTTC,CASSSAADNEQFF
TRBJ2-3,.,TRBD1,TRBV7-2,TGTGCCAGCAGCTTAGGACGGGGGACAGGGGGACGTTCTAGCACAGATACGCAGTATTTT,CASSLGRGTGGRSSTDTQYF
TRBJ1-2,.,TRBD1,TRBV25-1,TGTGCCAGCAGTGAATACGAGGGGGCCTACCCCTATGGCTACACCTTC,CASSEYEGAYPYGYTF